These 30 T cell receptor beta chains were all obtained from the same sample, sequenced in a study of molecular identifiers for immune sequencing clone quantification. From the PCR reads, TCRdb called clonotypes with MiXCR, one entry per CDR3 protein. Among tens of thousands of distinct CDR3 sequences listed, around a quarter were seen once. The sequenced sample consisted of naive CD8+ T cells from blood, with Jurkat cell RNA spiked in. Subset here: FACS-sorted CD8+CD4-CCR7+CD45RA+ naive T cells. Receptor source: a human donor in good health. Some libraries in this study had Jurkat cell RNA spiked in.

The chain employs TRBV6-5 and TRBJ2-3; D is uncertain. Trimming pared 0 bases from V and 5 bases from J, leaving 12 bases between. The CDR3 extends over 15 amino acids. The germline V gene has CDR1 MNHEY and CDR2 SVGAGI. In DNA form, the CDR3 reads TGTGCCAGCAGTTACTCCCCCCTTATAGGAGATACGCAGTATTTT. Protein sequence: CASSYSPLIGDTQYF.

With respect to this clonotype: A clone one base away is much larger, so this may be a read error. CDR3 DNA: TGTGCCAGCAGTACTCGACAGGGAACCTACGAGCAGCACTTC. Translated: CASSTRQGTYEQHF. V gene TRBV6-5 combines with J gene TRBJ2-7; TRBD1 agrees at 7 bases. The V gene's germline CDR1 is MNHEY and CDR2 SVGAGI. This CDR3 has 14 residues.

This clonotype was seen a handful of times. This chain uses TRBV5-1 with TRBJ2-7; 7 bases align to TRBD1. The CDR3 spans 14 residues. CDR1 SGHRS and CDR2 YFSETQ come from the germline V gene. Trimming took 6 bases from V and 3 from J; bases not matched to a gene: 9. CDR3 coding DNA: TGCGCCAGCACCCAGACAGGGCAGGGCTACGAGCAGTACTTC. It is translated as CASTQTGQGYEQYF.

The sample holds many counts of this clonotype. CDR3 sequence: CSASLRMNTEAFF. The CDR3 DNA reads TGCAGTGCTAGTTTAAGGATGAACACTGAAGCTTTCTTT. The chain uses TRBV20-1 and TRBJ1-1; D is ambiguous. Per germline, CDR1 DFQATT and CDR2 SNEGSKA (reference sequence). V was clipped by 3 bases and J by 0 bases, with 8 bases between them. CDR3 length equals 13 residues.

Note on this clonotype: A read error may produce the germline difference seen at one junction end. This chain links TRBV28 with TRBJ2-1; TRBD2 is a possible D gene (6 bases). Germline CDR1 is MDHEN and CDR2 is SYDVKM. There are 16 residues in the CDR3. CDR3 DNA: TGTGTCAGCAGTTTCCGGGACTTACGGATCTACAATGAGCAGTTCTTC. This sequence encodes CVSSFRDLRIYNEQFF.

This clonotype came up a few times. In nucleotides, the CDR3 is TGTGCCAGCAGCGCCGAGTGGGACAGCTCCTACGAGCAGTACTTC. It is translated as CASSAEWDSSYEQYF. The chain combines TRBV9 with TRBJ2-7; 7 bases agree with TRBD1. The CDR3 length is 15 residues. J lost 0 bases, V lost 3 bases, and 6 bases had no gene match. Germline V gives CDR1 SGDLS, CDR2 YYNGEE.

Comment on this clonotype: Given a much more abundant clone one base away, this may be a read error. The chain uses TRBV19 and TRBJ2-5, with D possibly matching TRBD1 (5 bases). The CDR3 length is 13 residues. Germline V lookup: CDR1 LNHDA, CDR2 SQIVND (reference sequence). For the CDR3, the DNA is TGTGTCAGTAATTCCAGGGACCAAGAGACCCAGTACTTC. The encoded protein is CVSNSRDQETQYF.

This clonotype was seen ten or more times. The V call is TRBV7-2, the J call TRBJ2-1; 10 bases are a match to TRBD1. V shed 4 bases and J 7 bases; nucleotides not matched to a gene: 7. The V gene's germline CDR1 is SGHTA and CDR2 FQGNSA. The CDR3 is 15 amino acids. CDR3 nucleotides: TGTGCCAGCAGCTACGCCCCGGGACAGGGGAATGAGCAGTTCTTC. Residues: CASSYAPGQGNEQFF.

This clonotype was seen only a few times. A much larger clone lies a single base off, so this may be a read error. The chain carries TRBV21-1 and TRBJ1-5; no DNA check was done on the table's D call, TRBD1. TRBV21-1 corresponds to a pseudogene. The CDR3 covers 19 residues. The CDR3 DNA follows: TGTGCCGGCAGCATACCCGACAGGGGTCCTGGTATAGGCAATCAGCCCCAGCATTTT. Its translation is CAGSIPDRGPGIGNQPQHF.

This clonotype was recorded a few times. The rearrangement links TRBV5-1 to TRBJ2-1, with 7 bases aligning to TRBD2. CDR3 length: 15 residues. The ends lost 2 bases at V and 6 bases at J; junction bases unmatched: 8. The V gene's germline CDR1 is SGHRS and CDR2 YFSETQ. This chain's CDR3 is CASSFPSGPGNEQFF. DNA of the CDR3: TGCGCCAGCAGCTTTCCTAGCGGACCGGGCAATGAGCAGTTCTTC.

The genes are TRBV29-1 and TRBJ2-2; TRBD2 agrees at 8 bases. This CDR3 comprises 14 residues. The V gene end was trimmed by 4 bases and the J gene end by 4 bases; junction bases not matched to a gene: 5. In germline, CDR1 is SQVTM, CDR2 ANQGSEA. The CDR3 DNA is TGCAGCGTTGCAGCGGGAGTATTCACCGGGGAGCTGTTTTTT. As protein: CSVAAGVFTGELFF.

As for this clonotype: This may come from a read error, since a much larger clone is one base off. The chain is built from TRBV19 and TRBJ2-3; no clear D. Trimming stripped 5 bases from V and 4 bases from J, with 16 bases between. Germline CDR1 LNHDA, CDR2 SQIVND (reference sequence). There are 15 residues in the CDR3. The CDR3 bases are TGTGCCAGTAGTCCGTGGGCTCAGGCAGCAGATACGCAGTATTTT. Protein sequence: CASSPWAQAADTQYF.

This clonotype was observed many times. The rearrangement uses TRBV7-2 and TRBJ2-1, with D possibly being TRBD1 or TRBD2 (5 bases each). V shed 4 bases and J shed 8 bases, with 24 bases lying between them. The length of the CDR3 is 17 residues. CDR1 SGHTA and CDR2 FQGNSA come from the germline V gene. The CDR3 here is CASSSPAGTSDGDEQFF. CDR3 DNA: TGTGCCAGCAGCTCCCCCGCCGGGACCTCAGATGGGGATGAGCAGTTCTTC.

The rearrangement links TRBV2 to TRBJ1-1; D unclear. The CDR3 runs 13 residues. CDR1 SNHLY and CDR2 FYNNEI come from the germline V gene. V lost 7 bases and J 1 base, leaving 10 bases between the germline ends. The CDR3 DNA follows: TGTGCCAGCAATGGGAGCAGGAACACTGAAGCTTTCTTT. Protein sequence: CASNGSRNTEAFF.

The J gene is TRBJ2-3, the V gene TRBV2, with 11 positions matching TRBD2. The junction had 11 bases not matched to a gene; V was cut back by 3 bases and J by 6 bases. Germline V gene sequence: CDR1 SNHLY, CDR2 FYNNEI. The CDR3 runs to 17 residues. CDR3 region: CASSEEIAGGLLDTQYF. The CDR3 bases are TGTGCCAGCAGTGAGGAAATAGCGGGGGGGTTATTGGATACGCAGTATTTT.

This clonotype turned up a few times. As DNA, the CDR3 is TGTGCCAGTAGTATAGACCAAGCCGGGACGAACCAAGAGACCCAGTACTTC. Its translation: CASSIDQAGTNQETQYF. The V and J genes are TRBV19 and TRBJ2-5; D possibly matches TRBD1 or TRBD2 (5 bases each). The germline V and J ends were trimmed by 0 bases and 0 bases, with 14 bases remaining between them. Germline V gene data show CDR1 as LNHDA and CDR2 as SQIVND (reference sequence). This CDR3 contains 17 residues.

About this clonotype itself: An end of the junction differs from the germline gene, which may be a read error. The chain's CDR3 is CASKPLGTGGQPQEIQYF. Here the CDR3 DNA reads TGTGCCAGCAAACCACTCGGGACAGGGGGGCAGCCCCAAGAGATCCAGTACTTC. V is TRBV4-2 and J is TRBJ2-5; TRBD1 matches at 11 bases. The CDR3 runs to 18 residues. Germline-derived CDR1 and CDR2 are LGHNA and YNFKEQ.

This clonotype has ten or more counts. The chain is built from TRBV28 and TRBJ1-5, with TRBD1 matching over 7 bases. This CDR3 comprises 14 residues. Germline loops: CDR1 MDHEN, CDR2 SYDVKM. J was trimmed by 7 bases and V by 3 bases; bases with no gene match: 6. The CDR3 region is CASSFTGVSQPQHF. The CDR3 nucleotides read TGTGCCAGCAGTTTTACAGGGGTCTCGCAGCCCCAGCATTTT.

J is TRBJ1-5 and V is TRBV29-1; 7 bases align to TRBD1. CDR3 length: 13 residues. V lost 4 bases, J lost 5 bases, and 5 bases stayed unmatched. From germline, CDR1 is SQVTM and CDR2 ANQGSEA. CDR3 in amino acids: CSVGTGADQPQHF. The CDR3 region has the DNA TGCAGCGTTGGTACAGGGGCCGATCAGCCCCAGCATTTT.

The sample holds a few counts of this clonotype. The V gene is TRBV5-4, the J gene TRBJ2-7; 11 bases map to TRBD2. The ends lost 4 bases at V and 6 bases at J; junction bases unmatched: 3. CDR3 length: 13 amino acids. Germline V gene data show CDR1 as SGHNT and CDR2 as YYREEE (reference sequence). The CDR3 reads CASSQGLAAEQYF. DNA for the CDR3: TGTGCCAGCAGCCAGGGACTAGCGGCCGAGCAGTACTTC. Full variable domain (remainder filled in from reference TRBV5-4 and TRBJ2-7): ETGVTQSPTHLIKTRGQQVTLRCSSQSGHNTVSWYQQALGQGPQFIFQYYREEENGRGNFPPRFSGLQFPNYSSELNVNALELDDSALYLCASSQGLAAEQYFGPGTRLTVT.

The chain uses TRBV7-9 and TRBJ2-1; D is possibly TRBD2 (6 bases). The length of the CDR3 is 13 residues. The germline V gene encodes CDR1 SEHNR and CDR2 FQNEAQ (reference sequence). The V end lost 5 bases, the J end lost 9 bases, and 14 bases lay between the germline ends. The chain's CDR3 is CASSPTRAIEQFF. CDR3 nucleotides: TGTGCCAGCAGCCCGACTAGGGCCATTGAGCAGTTCTTC.

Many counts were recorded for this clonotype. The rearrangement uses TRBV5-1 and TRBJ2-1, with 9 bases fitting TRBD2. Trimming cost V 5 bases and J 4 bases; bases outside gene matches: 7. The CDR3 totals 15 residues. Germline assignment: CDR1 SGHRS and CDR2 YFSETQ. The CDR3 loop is CASSLLAGVYNEQFF. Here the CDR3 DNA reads TGCGCCAGCAGTTTACTAGCGGGTGTTTACAATGAGCAGTTCTTC. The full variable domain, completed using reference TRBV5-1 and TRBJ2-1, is KAGVTQTPRYLIKTRGQQVTLSCSPISGHRSVSWYQQTPGQGLQFLFEYFSETQRNKGNFPGRFSGRQFSNSRSEMNVSTLELGDSALYLCASSLLAGVYNEQFFGPGTRLTVL.

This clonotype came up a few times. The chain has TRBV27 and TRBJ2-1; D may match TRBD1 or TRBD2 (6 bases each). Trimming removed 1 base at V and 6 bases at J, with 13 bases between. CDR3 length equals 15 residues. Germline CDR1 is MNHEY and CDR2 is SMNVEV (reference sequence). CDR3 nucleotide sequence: TGTGCCAGCAGTTTATTGGGGGGCGCTAGCAATGAGCAGTTCTTC. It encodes CASSLLGGASNEQFF.

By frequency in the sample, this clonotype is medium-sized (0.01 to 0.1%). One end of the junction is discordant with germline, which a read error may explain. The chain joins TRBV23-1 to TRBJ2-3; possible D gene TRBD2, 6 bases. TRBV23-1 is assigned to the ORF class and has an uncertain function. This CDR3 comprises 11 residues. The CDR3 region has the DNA TGCGCCAGTACCCGGGCCGTAAAGCGGGATTTT. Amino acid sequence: CASTRAVKRDF.

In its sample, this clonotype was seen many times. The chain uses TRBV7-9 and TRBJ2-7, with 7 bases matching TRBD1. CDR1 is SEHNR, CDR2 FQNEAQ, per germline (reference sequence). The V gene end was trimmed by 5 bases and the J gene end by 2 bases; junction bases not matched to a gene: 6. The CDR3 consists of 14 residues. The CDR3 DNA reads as TGTGCCAGCAGCCCTAGGGACAGAGCCTACGAGCAGTACTTC. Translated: CASSPRDRAYEQYF. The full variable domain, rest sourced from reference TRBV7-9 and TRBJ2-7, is DTGVSQNPRHKITKRGQNVTFRCDPISEHNRLYWYRQTLGQGPEFLTYFQNEAQLEKSRLLSDRFSAERPKGSFSTLEIQRTEQGDSAMYLCASSPRDRAYEQYFGPGTRLTVT.

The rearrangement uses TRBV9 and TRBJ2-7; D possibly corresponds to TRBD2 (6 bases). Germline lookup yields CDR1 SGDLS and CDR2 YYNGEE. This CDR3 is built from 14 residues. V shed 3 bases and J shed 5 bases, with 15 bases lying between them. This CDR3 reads CASSADGTLDEQYF. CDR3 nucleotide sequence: TGTGCCAGCAGCGCCGACGGGACTCTCGACGAGCAGTACTTC.

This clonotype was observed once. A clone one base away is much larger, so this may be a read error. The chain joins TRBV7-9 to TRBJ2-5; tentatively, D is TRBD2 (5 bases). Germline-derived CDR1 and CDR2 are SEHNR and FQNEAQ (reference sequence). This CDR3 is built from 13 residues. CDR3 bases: TGTGCCAGTCGAGGGCAGATCCAAGAGCCCCAGTACTTC. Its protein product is CASRGQIQEPQYF.

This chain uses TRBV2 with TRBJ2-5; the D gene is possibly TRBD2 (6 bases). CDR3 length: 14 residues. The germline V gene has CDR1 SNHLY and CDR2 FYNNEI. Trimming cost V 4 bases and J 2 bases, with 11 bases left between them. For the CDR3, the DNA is TGTGCCAGCAGTGGGGGACTGGGACAAGAGACCCAGTACTTC. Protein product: CASSGGLGQETQYF.

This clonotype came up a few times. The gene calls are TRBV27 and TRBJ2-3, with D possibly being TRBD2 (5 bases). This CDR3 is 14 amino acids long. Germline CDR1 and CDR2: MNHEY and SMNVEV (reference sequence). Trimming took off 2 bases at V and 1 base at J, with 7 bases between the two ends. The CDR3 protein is CASSLGLRTDTQYF. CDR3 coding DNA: TGTGCCAGCAGTTTAGGACTCCGCACAGATACGCAGTATTTT.

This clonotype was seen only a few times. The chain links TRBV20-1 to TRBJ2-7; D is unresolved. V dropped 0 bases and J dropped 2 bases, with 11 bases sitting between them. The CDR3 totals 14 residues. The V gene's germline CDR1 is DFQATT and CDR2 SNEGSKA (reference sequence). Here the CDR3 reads CSARDSIGTYEQYF. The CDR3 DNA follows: TGCAGTGCTAGAGATTCGATAGGCACCTACGAGCAGTACTTC.